The clone carrying this TCR beta chain has just one count. Here immunoSEQ multiplex PCR was the method, and the copy in TCRdb shows in-frame clones only, minus some. The data contain approximately 2,000 clones, roughly 92% of them singletons. The data belong to a study of T cells and Merkel cell carcinoma outcomes. The V gene lost 3 bases and the J gene lost 1 base, with 18 bases spanning the gap. The CDR3 contains 17 residues. Germline V gene lookup returns CDR1 SGHAT and CDR2 FQNNGV. This receptor was taken from a human donor with Merkel cell carcinoma. Sequencing was carried out using tumor tissue from Merkel cell carcinoma. This sequence joins TRBV11-2 and TRBJ2-5; D possibly uses TRBD1 or TRBD2 (6 bases each). CDR3 region: CASSFGGGIETQETQYF. CDR3 nucleotides: TGTGCCAGCAGCTTTGGGGGCGGGATTGAGACCCAAGAGACCCAGTACTTC.